The 24 T cell receptor beta chains in this list originate from one sample, sequenced in a study of cytomegalovirus exposure and HLA in healthy donors. With 60 Vbeta and 13 Jbeta primers, the PCR was carried out. Only in-frame clones appear in the TCRdb table, and some are missing; sequencing was by immunoSEQ multiplex PCR. Of 120,000 or so clones in the sample, about 73% were seen once. Sequenced: PBMCs. All receptors derive from a woman in her 40s in good health and CMV-seropositive.

The V call is TRBV7-8, the J call TRBJ2-7, with 7 bases that match TRBD1. There are 18 residues in the CDR3. The germline gives CDR1 SGHVS, CDR2 FQNEAQ. V lost 3 bases, J lost 4 bases, and 18 bases stayed unmatched. CDR3 nucleotide sequence: TGTGCCAGCAGCTTTGGACAGGCCGCCCTGTGGACTCGTTACGAGCAGTACTTC. Amino acid sequence: CASSFGQAALWTRYEQYF.

This clone has only a few counts. The genes are TRBV2 and TRBJ1-4; D not certain. CDR3 length: 12 residues. Germline V gene sequence: CDR1 SNHLY, CDR2 FYNNEI. The ends were cut back, 8 bases at V and 4 bases at J, with 8 bases in the middle. CDR3 loop: CASPLYNEKLFF. The CDR3 nucleotides are TGTGCCAGCCCACTGTATAATGAAAAACTGTTTTTT.

The chain joins TRBV7-2 to TRBJ1-1; 9 bases align to TRBD1. The length of the CDR3 is 15 residues. CDR1 and CDR2 (germline): SGHTA, FQGNSA. The V and J ends lost 3 bases and 5 bases, in that order; junction bases with no gene match: 7. The chain's CDR3 is CASSFHTGGGTEAFF. As DNA, the CDR3 is TGTGCCAGCAGCTTTCATACAGGGGGCGGAACTGAAGCTTTCTTT. The whole variable domain, remainder taken from reference TRBV7-2 and TRBJ1-1, is GAGVSQSPSNKVTEKGKDVELRCDPISGHTALYWYRQSLGQGLEFLIYFQGNSAPDKSGLPSDRFSAERTGGSVSTLTIQRTQQEDSAVYLCASSFHTGGGTEAFFGQGTRLTVV.

Turning to this clone: A read error may explain this, as a much larger clone is one base away. Other nucleotide sequences from this sample produce the same CDR3. The chain uses TRBV15 and TRBJ1-4; weak D call: TRBD1 (6 bases). Germline V lookup: CDR1 LNHNV, CDR2 YYDKDF (reference sequence). Trimming stripped 3 bases from V and 7 bases from J, with 9 bases between. The CDR3 sequence is 13 residues long. CDR3 in DNA: TGTGCCACCAGCAGGGACAGTTCTGAAAAACTGTTTTTT. As protein: CATSRDSSEKLFF.

This clone was detected a few times. V is TRBV9 and J is TRBJ2-3, with 7 bases that match TRBD2. In germline, CDR1 is SGDLS, CDR2 YYNGEE. This CDR3 has 15 residues. V dropped 3 bases and J dropped 0; count of bases not matched to a gene: 4. The CDR3 is CASSARDYSTDTQYF. The CDR3 coding sequence is TGTGCCAGCAGCGCTCGGGACTATAGCACAGATACGCAGTATTTT.

This rearrangement joins TRBV10-3 to TRBJ1-2; 8 bases line up with TRBD1. Looked up from germline, CDR1 is ENHRY and CDR2 is SYGVKD. The CDR3 runs 14 residues. V lost 1 base and J lost 3; bases outside the gene matches: 1. The CDR3 nucleotides read TGTGCCATCAGTGAGTTGGGACAGGACTATGGCTACACCTTC. Protein product: CAISELGQDYGYTF.

The chain recombines TRBV6-5 with TRBJ2-1; TRBD2 matches at 8 bases. The J segment lost 12 bases and the V segment lost 5 bases, leaving 9 bases of the junction unmatched. Germline CDR1 and CDR2: MNHEY and SVGAGI. This CDR3 has 13 residues. Written as DNA, the CDR3 is TGTGCCAGCAGTCTCTCACTTGCGGGGGGGCAGTTCTTC. Translating it yields CASSLSLAGGQFF.

This clone was counted a few times. V gene TRBV6-5 combines with J gene TRBJ1-2; 9 positions match TRBD1. This CDR3 has 13 residues. Germline values: CDR1 MNHEY, CDR2 SVGAGI. Germline trimming cut 2 bases from V and 7 bases from J; bases unmatched to any gene: 2. The CDR3 bases are TGTGCCAGCAGTTACACAGGGGGCTCTGGCTACACCTTC. It encodes CASSYTGGSGYTF.

V and J are TRBV7-9 and TRBJ1-5, with a weak D call TRBD1 (5 bases). The CDR3 has 14 residues. CDR1 is SEHNR, CDR2 FQNEAQ, per germline (reference sequence). V was trimmed by 4 bases and J by 4 bases, leaving 11 bases between them. Here the CDR3 reads CASSSTVNNQPQHF. CDR3 nucleotide sequence: TGTGCCAGCAGCTCGACAGTAAATAATCAGCCCCAGCATTTT.

The V gene is TRBV6-5, the J gene TRBJ2-1; D ambiguous. Germline CDR1 MNHEY, CDR2 SVGAGI. V was pared by 2 bases and J by 6 bases, with 11 bases between. The CDR3 has 14 amino acids. The CDR3 DNA sequence: TGTGCCAGCAGTTACCGCTGGCAGGCCAATGAGCAGTTCTTC. This encodes CASSYRWQANEQFF.

This sequence joins TRBV7-9 and TRBJ1-2; D may be TRBD1 (6 bases). Germline-derived CDR1 and CDR2 are SEHNR and FQNEAQ (reference sequence). The CDR3 extends over 14 amino acids. V was cut by 0 bases and J by 6 bases, with 11 bases left in between. In DNA form, the CDR3 reads TGTGCCAGCAGCTTAGCCCCCAGGACAGATGGCTACACCTTC. As protein: CASSLAPRTDGYTF.

This clone was counted once. The chain combines TRBV12-5 with TRBJ1-5; the match to TRBD1 covers 7 bases. With V trimmed by 1 base and J by 2 bases, 2 bases remained unmatched. This CDR3 is built from 15 residues. The germline gives CDR1 LGHNT, CDR2 FRNRAP. CDR3 DNA: TGTGCTAGTGGTTTGGGCGACAGGGGCAATCAGCCCCAGCATTTT. Its translation: CASGLGDRGNQPQHF.

This chain links TRBV11-1 with TRBJ2-7; TRBD1 matches at 12 bases. The CDR3 totals 16 residues. Germline V lookup: CDR1 SGHAT, CDR2 FQDESV (reference sequence). V lost 4 bases to trimming and J lost 0 bases; unmatched junction nucleotides: 4. The CDR3 here is CASSSGQGAGSYEQYF. CDR3 nucleotides: TGTGCCAGCAGCTCGGGACAGGGGGCTGGCTCCTACGAGCAGTACTTC. Using reference TRBV11-1 and TRBJ2-7 for the parts outside the CDR3, the full variable domain is EAEVAQSPRYKITEKSQAVAFWCDPISGHATLYWYRQILGQGPELLVQFQDESVVDDSQLPKDRFSAERLKGVDSTLKIQPAELGDSAMYLCASSSGQGAGSYEQYFGPGTRLTVT.

V usage is TRBV18 and J usage is TRBJ1-1; 7 bases are a match to TRBD1. The germline CDR1 and CDR2 sequences are KGHSH and LQKENI. The CDR3 consists of 14 residues. V lost 1 base to trimming and J lost 1 base; unmatched junction nucleotides: 0. The CDR3 DNA sequence: TGTGCCAGCTCACCACAGGGGGCGAACACTGAAGCTTTCTTT. As protein: CASSPQGANTEAFF. Drawing the rest from reference TRBV18 and TRBJ1-1, the complete variable domain is NAGVMQNPRHLVRRRGQEARLRCSPMKGHSHVYWYRQLPEEGLKFMVYLQKENIIDESGMPKERFSAEFPKEGPSILRIQQVVRGDSAAYFCASSPQGANTEAFFGQGTRLTVV.

The chain employs TRBV6-6 and TRBJ1-2, with 7 bases that match TRBD1. This CDR3 spans 13 amino acids. The junction had 7 bases not matched to a gene; V was cut back by 7 bases and J by 5 bases. Looked up from germline, CDR1 is MNHNY and CDR2 is SVGAGI (reference sequence). The CDR3 DNA reads TGTGCCAGCACCCAGGGGGAACTGTATGGCTACACCTTC. Its protein is CASTQGELYGYTF.

This clone was counted between two and nine times. The genes are TRBV18 and TRBJ1-5; TRBD1 matches 8 bases. CDR3 length: 15 amino acids. The V gene's germline CDR1 is KGHSH and CDR2 LQKENI. V shed 3 bases, J shed 2 bases, and the junction held 3 bases outside the gene matches. The CDR3 DNA reads as TGTGCCAGCTCACCCCAGGGGGCCGGCAATCAGCCCCAGCATTTT. It encodes CASSPQGAGNQPQHF.

The chain recombines TRBV6-1 with TRBJ1-1; TRBD1 matches 8 bases. The CDR3 covers 14 residues. Trimming took 7 bases from V and 4 from J; bases not matched to a gene: 8. From germline, CDR1 is MNHNS and CDR2 SASEGT. This chain's CDR3 is CASTESQGATEAFF. For the CDR3, the DNA is TGTGCCAGCACCGAGAGTCAGGGGGCCACTGAAGCTTTCTTT.

This sequence joins TRBV6-6 and TRBJ1-1; D not certain. This CDR3 region has 13 residues. The germline gives CDR1 MNHNY, CDR2 SVGAGI (reference sequence). V lost 5 bases and J lost 0, with 7 bases in between. Written as DNA, the CDR3 is TGTGCCAGCAGTCCCGGTATGAACACTGAAGCTTTCTTT. Residues: CASSPGMNTEAFF.

The chain couples TRBV11-2 to TRBJ1-2, with D possibly TRBD1 on 6 matching bases. Germline CDR1 SGHAT, CDR2 FQNNGV. V lost 3 bases to trimming and J lost 7 bases, with 15 bases between them. The CDR3 is 14 residues long. CDR3 protein: CASSFRGGQGGYTF. The CDR3 nucleotides are TGTGCCAGCAGCTTTAGGGGGGGGCAGGGTGGCTACACCTTC. Filled out from reference TRBV11-2 and TRBJ1-2, the complete variable domain reads EAGVAQSPRYKIIEKRQSVAFWCNPISGHATLYWYQQILGQGPKLLIQFQNNGVVDDSQLPKDRFSAERLKGVDSTLKIQPAKLEDSAVYLCASSFRGGQGGYTFGSGTRLTVV.

The V gene is TRBV6-6, the J gene TRBJ1-2, with TRBD1 matching 8 bases. CDR3 length equals 12 residues. V was pared by 4 bases and J by 7 bases, with 2 bases of the junction left unmatched. Germline V gene lookup returns CDR1 MNHNY and CDR2 SVGAGI (reference sequence). CDR3 DNA: TGTGCCAGCAGTTTCCAGGGGGCTGGCTACACCTTC. Amino acids: CASSFQGAGYTF.

The chain joins TRBV5-1 to TRBJ1-1; D remains ambiguous. The length of the CDR3 is 14 residues. Germline loops: CDR1 SGHRS, CDR2 YFSETQ. Trimming took 5 bases from V and 3 from J, leaving 14 bases between them. CDR3 region: CASSTDGKDTEAFF. The CDR3 region has the DNA TGCGCCAGCAGTACAGACGGTAAGGACACTGAAGCTTTCTTT.

The chain recombines TRBV18 with TRBJ2-7; 11 bases agree with TRBD1. CDR1 is KGHSH, CDR2 LQKENI, per germline. The CDR3 contains 15 residues. The ends lost 1 base at V and 6 bases at J; junction bases unmatched: 5. The CDR3 here is CASSPLWTGGSEQYF. CDR3 in DNA: TGTGCCAGCTCACCACTATGGACAGGGGGCAGCGAGCAGTACTTC.

This clone was counted a few times. The CDR3 DNA is TGTGCCAGCAGCGTTGGACAGGGTAGAGAAAAACTGTTTTTT. It encodes CASSVGQGREKLFF. V usage is TRBV9 and J usage is TRBJ1-4; TRBD1 matches 8 bases. Trimming took 2 bases from V and 8 from J; bases not matched to a gene: 5. Per the germline V gene, CDR1 is SGDLS and CDR2 is YYNGEE. The CDR3 spans 14 residues. The variable domain in full, with the rest retrieved from reference TRBV9 and TRBJ1-4, is DSGVTQTPKHLITATGQRVTLRCSPRSGDLSVYWYQQSLDQGLQFLIQYYNGEERAKGNILERFSAQQFPDLHSELNLSSLELGDSALYFCASSVGQGREKLFFGSGTQLSVL.

The chain links TRBV7-2 to TRBJ2-3; possible D gene TRBD2, 6 bases. The CDR3 contains 14 residues. Looked up from germline, CDR1 is SGHTA and CDR2 is FQGNSA. V lost 4 bases and J lost 4, with 12 bases in between. The DNA of the CDR3 is TGTGCCAGCAGCTCGGGACTGCGGCCAGATACGCAGTATTTT. Its translation: CASSSGLRPDTQYF.